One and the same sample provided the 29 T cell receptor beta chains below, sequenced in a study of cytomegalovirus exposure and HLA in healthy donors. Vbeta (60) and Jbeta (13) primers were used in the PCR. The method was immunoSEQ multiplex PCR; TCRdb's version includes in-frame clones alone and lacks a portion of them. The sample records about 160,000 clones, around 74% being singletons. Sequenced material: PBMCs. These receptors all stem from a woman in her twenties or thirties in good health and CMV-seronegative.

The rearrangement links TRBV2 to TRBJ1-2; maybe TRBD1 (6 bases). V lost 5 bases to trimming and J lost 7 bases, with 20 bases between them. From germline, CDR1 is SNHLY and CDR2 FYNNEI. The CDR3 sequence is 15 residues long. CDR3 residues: CASSLDSSYESGYTF. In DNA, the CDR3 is TGTGCCAGCAGTCTGGACAGTTCCTATGAATCTGGCTACACCTTC.

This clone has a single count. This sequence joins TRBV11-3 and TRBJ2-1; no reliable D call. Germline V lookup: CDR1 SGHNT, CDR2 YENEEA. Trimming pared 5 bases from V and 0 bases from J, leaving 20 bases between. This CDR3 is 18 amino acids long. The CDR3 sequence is CASSVNRGLLSSYNEQFF. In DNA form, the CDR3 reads TGTGCCAGCAGCGTCAACCGAGGTCTGTTAAGCTCCTACAATGAGCAGTTCTTC.

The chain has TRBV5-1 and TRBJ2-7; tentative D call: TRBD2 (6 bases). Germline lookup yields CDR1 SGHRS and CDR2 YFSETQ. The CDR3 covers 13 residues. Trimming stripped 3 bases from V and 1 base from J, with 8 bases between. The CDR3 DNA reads TGCGCCAGCAGCTGGGGGGTTTCCTACGAGCAGTACTTC. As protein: CASSWGVSYEQYF.

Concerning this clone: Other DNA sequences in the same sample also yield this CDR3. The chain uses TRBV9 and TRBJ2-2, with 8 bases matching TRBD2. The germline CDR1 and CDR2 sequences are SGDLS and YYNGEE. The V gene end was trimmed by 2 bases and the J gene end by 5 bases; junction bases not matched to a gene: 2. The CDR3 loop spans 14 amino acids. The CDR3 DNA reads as TGTGCCAGCAGCGTCACGGGGGGGACCGGGGAGCTGTTTTTT. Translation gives CASSVTGGTGELFF.

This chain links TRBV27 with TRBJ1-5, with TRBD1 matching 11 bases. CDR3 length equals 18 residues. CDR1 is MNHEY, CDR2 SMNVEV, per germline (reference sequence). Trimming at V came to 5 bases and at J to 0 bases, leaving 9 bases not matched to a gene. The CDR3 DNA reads TGTGCCAGCAGTCCATGGACAGGGGGCCTTTATAGCAATCAGCCCCAGCATTTT. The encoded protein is CASSPWTGGLYSNQPQHF.

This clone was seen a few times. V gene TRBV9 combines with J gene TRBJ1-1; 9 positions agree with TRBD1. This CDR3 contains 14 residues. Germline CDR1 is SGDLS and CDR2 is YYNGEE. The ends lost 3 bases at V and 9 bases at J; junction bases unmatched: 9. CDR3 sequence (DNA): TGTGCCAGCAGCGCGACAGGGGGAGCCACCCAAGCTTTCTTT. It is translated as CASSATGGATQAFF.

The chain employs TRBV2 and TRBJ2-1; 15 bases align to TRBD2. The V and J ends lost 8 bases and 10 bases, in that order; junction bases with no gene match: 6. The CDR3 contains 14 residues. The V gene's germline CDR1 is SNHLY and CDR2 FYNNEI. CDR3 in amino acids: CASGLAGGSGEQFF. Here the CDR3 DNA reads TGTGCCAGCGGACTAGCGGGGGGGTCCGGAGAGCAGTTCTTC.

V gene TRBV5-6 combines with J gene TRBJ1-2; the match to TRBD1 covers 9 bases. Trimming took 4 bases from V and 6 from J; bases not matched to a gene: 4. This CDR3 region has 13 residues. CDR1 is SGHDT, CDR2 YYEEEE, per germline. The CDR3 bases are TGTGCCAGCAGCCGGACAGGGGTGAATGGCTACACCTTC. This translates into CASSRTGVNGYTF.

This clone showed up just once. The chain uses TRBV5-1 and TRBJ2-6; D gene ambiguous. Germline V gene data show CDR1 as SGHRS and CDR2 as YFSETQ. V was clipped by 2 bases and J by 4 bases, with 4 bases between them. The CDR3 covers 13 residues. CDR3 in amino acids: CASSFVGANVLTF. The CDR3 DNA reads TGCGCCAGCAGCTTCGTAGGGGCCAACGTCCTGACTTTC. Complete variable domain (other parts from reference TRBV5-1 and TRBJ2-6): KAGVTQTPRYLIKTRGQQVTLSCSPISGHRSVSWYQQTPGQGLQFLFEYFSETQRNKGNFPGRFSGRQFSNSRSEMNVSTLELGDSALYLCASSFVGANVLTFGAGSRLTVL.

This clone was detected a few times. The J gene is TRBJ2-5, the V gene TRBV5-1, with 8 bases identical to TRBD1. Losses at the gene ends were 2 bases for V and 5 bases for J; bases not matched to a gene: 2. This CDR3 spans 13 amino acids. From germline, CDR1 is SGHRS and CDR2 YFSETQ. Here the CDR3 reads CASSFGQGETQYF. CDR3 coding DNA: TGCGCCAGCAGCTTTGGACAGGGTGAGACCCAGTACTTC.

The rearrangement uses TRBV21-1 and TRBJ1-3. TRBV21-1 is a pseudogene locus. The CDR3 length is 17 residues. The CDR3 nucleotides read TGTGCCAGCAGCAAAATAAAAGGTCGGAGCTCTGGAAACACCATATATTTT. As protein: CASSKIKGRSSGNTIYF.

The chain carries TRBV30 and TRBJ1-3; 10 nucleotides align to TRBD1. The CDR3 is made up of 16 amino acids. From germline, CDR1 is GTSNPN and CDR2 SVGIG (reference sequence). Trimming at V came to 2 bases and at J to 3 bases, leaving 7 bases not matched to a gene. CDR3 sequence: CAWSKGTGAFGNTIYF. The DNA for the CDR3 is TGTGCCTGGAGTAAAGGGACAGGGGCGTTTGGAAACACCATATATTTT.

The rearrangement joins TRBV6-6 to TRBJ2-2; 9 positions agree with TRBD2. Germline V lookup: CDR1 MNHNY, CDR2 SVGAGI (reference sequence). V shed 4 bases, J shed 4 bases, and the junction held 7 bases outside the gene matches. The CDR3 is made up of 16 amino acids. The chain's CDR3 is CASSSRGGAGTGELFF. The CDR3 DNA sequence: TGTGCCAGCAGTTCGCGCGGGGGGGCGGGCACCGGGGAGCTGTTTTTT.

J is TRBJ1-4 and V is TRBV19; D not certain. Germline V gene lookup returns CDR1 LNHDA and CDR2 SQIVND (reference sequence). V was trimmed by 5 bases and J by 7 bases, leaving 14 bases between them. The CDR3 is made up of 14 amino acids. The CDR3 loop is CASSLPQAGEKLFF. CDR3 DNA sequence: TGTGCCAGTAGTCTACCCCAGGCAGGTGAAAAACTGTTTTTT.

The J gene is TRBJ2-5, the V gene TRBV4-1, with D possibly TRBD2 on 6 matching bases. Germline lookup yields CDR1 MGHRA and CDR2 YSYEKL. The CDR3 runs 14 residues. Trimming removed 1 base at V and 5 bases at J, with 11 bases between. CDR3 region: CASSQVGGMETQYF. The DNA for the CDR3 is TGCGCCAGCAGCCAAGTTGGAGGGATGGAGACCCAGTACTTC.

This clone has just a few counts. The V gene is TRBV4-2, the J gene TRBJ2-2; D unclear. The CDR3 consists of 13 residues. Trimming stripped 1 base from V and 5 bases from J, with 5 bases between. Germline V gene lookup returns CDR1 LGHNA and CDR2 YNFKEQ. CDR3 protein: CASSQVKTGELFF. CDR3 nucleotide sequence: TGTGCCAGCAGCCAAGTTAAAACCGGGGAGCTGTTTTTT.

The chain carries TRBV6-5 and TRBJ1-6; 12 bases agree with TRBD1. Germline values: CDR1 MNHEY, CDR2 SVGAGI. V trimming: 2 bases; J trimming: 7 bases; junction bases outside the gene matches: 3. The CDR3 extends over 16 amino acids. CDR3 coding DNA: TGTGCCAGCAGTTACCTGGGGACAGGGGGCAATTCACCCCTCCACTTT. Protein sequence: CASSYLGTGGNSPLHF.

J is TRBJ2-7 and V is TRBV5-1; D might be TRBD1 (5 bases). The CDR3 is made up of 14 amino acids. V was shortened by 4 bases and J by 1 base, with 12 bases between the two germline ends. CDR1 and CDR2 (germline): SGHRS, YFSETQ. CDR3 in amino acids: CASSPPAGSYEQYF. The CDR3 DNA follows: TGCGCCAGCAGCCCGCCCGCAGGGTCCTACGAGCAGTACTTC. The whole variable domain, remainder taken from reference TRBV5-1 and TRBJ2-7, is KAGVTQTPRYLIKTRGQQVTLSCSPISGHRSVSWYQQTPGQGLQFLFEYFSETQRNKGNFPGRFSGRQFSNSRSEMNVSTLELGDSALYLCASSPPAGSYEQYFGPGTRLTVT.

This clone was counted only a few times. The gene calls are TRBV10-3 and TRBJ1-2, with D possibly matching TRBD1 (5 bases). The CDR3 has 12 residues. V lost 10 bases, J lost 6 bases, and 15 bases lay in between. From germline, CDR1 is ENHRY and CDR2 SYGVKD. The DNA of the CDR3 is TGTGCCACCACGGCAAGGGGCGATGGCTACACCTTC. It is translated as CATTARGDGYTF.

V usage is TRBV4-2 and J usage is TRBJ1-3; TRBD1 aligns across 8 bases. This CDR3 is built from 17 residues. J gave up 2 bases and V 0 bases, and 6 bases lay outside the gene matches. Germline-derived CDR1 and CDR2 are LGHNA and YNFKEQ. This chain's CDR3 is CASSQDKAGGAGNTIYF. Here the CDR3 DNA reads TGTGCCAGCAGCCAAGATAAGGCAGGGGGCGCTGGAAACACCATATATTTT.

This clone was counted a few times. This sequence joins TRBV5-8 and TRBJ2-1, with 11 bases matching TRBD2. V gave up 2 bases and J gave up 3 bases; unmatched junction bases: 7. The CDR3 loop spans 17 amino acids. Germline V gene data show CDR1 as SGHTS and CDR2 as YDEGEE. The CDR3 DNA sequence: TGTGCCAGCAGCTTTCCCACGACTAGCGGGATCTACAATGAGCAGTTCTTC. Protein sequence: CASSFPTTSGIYNEQFF.

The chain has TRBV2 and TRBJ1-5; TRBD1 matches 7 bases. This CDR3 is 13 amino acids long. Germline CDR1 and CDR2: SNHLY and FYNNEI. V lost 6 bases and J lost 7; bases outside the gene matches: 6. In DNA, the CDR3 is TGTGCCAGCAGGGAGGGGGCTGAACAGCCCCAGCATTTT. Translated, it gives CASREGAEQPQHF. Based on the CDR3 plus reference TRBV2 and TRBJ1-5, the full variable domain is EPEVTQTPSHQVTQMGQEVILRCVPISNHLYFYWYRQILGQKVEFLVSFYNNEISEKSEIFDDQFSVERPDGSNFTLKIRSTKLEDSAMYFCASREGAEQPQHFGDGTRLSIL.

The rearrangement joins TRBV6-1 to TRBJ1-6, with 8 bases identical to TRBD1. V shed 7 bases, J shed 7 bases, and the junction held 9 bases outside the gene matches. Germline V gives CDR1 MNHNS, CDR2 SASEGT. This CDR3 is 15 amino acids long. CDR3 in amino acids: CASNPTGVENSPLHF. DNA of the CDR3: TGTGCCAGCAATCCGACAGGGGTAGAGAATTCACCCCTCCACTTT.

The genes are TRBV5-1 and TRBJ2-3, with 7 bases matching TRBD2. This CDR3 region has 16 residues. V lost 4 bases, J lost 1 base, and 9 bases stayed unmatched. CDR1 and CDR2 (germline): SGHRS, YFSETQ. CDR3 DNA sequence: TGCGCCAGCAGCCTTCTTGCGGGGGTCCGCACAGATACGCAGTATTTT. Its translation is CASSLLAGVRTDTQYF.

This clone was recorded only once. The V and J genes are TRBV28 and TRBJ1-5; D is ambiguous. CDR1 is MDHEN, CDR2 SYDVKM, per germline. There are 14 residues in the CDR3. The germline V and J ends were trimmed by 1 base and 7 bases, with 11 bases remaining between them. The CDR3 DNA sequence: TGTGCCAGCAGTTTATTGGCCTCCGGGCAGCCCCAGCATTTT. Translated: CASSLLASGQPQHF.

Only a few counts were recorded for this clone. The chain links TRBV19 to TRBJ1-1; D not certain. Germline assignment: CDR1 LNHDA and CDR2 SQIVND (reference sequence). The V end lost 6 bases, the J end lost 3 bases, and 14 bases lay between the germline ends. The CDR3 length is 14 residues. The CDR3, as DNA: TGTGCCAGTAGGCCGACCCGGCGGGACACTGAAGCTTTCTTT. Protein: CASRPTRRDTEAFF.

This CDR3 is CSVSTGIRTSGGAKSTDTQYF. The CDR3, as DNA: TGCAGCGTATCGACAGGGATAAGGACTAGCGGGGGGGCCAAGAGCACAGATACGCAGTATTTT. The chain has TRBV29-1 and TRBJ2-3; 15 bases map to TRBD2. Germline V gene sequence: CDR1 SQVTM, CDR2 ANQGSEA. J lost 0 bases, V lost 6 bases, and 19 bases had no gene match. The length of the CDR3 is 21 residues.

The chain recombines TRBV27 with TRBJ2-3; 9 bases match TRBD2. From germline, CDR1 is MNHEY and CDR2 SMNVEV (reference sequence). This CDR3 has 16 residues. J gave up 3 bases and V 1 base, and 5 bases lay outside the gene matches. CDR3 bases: TGTGCCAGCAGTTTATTAGGAGCGGGGGGTACAGATACGCAGTATTTT. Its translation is CASSLLGAGGTDTQYF.

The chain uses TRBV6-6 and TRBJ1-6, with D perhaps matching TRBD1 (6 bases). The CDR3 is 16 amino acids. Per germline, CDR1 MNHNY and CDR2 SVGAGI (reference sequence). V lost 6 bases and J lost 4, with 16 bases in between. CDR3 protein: CASRAGLGQYNSPLHF. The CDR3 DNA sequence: TGTGCCAGCAGAGCCGGCCTAGGACAGTATAATTCACCCCTCCACTTT.